One T cell receptor beta chain is described in this entry. Its target is unknown. These data originate in a study of regulatory T cells in long-lasting Graves disease. Study-level background: Persistence in Graves' disease required over 5 years of antithyroid drugs plus positive TSH receptor antibodies. Study-level findings and limits: New patients shared 970 or so public clonotypes, and persistent patients shared more, with about 2,700.

The time point here: persistent/refractory GD, antithyroid drugs over 5 years with positive TRAb. PBMC-derived RNA was used for the TCR library. An endocrinology department in Xi'an, China, supplied the patients. iRepertoire HTBI primers and Arm-PCR of CDR3 regions built TCR beta libraries. TCRdb re-derived calls from the multiplex PCR reads in MiXCR, one entry per CDR3 protein. The sample records some 300,000 distinct CDR3 sequences, around 20% being singletons. Sequences were derived from peripheral blood mononuclear cells (PBMCs), sampled when the disease was refractory, from a patient treated with antithyroid drugs. The clonotype was recovered from a female donor with Graves disease.

The CDR3 sequence is CASSLAGTRGNEQFF. As DNA, the CDR3 is TGCGCCAGCAGCCTAGCCGGGACTAGGGGCAATGAGCAGTTCTTC. The chain combines TRBV5-1 with TRBJ2-5; 8 bases fit TRBD2. Gene TRBJ2-1 matches the end of the DNA better, so the J call may be wrong. The CDR3 length is 15 residues. Per germline, CDR1 SGHRS and CDR2 YFSETQ.